The text below deals with one T cell receptor (beta chain). This clonotype was found many times. The clone's antigen remains unknown. Base qualities are missing; no much larger clone stands one base away. These data originate in a study of T-cell reconstitution after alpha-beta-depleted transplantation in children (dated by TCRdb to 2016 to 2017). Regarding the research as a whole: Using TCR repertoire profiling, the study quantitatively followed how T-cell immune reconstitution unfolded in children after TCRalphabeta/CD19-depleted allogeneic hematopoietic cell transplantation.

What the research found in general, with its limitations: Over subsequent months, a decline in hyperexpanded clone frequencies was noted, and after one year, T-cell counts and TCRbeta diversity were mostly ascribed to newly produced T cells. In some patients, the high TCRbeta diversity seen at day 60 was put down to recipient T cells and intrathymic progenitors that had survived conditioning. About two months after transplant, the apparently early recovery of alphabetaT-cell counts reportedly depended on just several hundred clones that had expanded rapidly and came from non-depleted graft cells.

The treatment or condition label on this specimen signifies: allogeneic hematopoietic cell transplantation with graft depleted of TCRalphabeta T cells and CD19 B cells. The transplant recipients were children given TCRalphabeta/CD19-depleted allogeneic hematopoietic cell grafts. Libraries were constructed by PCR. Sequencing was carried out with an Illumina HiSeq 2500. TCR library preparation used molecular barcoding, with unique molecular identifiers applied to normalize quantification of the TCRbeta repertoire. The public reads were quality trimmed at Q25 with fastp and then assembled into clones with MiXCR by TCRdb, keeping productive beta chains. Records with the same CDR3 protein are collapsed into one entry carrying the most frequent genes and DNA. In all, the sample holds around 450,000 distinct CDR3 sequences, and roughly two fifths of those were seen once. Roughly a quarter of the sample comes from the top ten.

V ends up 4 bases short and J 6 bases short, with an unmatched junction base count of 10. The cysteine opens and the phenylalanine closes a CDR3 of 17 amino acids. The CDR3 DNA has 51 bases and is translated from base 1. From the germline V gene, CDR1 is SGHRS and CDR2 is YFSETQ. Specimen: PBMCs, collected before TCRalphabeta/CD19-depleted stem cell transplant. This TCR was sampled from a girl aged 2 to 9 with aplastic anemia, due to receive a stem cell transplant. The chain was built from TRBV5-1 and TRBJ2-2, and 12 bases in between align with TRBD2. The CDR3 is CASSTRLAGGLSGELFF. DNA sequence: TGCGCCAGCAGCACCCGCCTAGCGGGAGGGCTCTCCGGGGAGCTGTTTTTT.